This T cell receptor (beta chain) was documented in a study of early stage breast cancer tumors. As for the study in general: Invasive lobular carcinomas made up about 35% of the 12 ER+/PR+/HER2- tumors. The study's findings and limits: Functional markers like CD4, CD8 and FOXP3 were missed in bulk sequencing. Compared with adjacent normal breast tissue, tumors showed roughly 2.5-fold greater T cell density and higher clonality.

Notes on this clone: What it recognizes is unknown.

Libraries were prepared by immunoSEQ multiplex PCR; TCRdb keeps only in-frame clonotypes and omits some of them. The table lists tens of thousands of clones, over 70% of them singletons. The sample comprised blood. This TCR derives from a person aged 55 to 69 with breast cancer.

The DNA of the CDR3 is TGTGCCAGCAGCCCCCTAGAAGCGTATAATTCACCCCTCCACTTT. This encodes CASSPLEAYNSPLHF. The chain carries TRBV5-5 and TRBJ1-6; D is undetermined. CDR1 and CDR2 from the germline V gene are SGHKS and YYEKEE (reference sequence). Trimming left V 4 bases short and J 4 bases short, with 12 bases between. The CDR3 extends over 15 amino acids.